This T cell receptor (beta chain) was obtained from a study of T cells after yellow fever vaccination. At the level of the study: The authors prepared low-cell-number fractions using SMART-Seq v4 Ultra Low Input.

V lost 3 bases and J lost 4, with 15 bases in between. Germline V lookup: CDR1 DFQATT, CDR2 SNEGSKA (reference sequence). This CDR3 is 14 amino acids long. In regard to this clonotype: Its antigen is currently unknown.

TCRdb called the 5' RACE reads again in MiXCR, with one record for every CDR3 protein. The repertoire has approximately 260,000 distinct CDR3 sequences, under 15% of them found once; the top ten carry about 0.54%. General study results and limits: Primary-vaccination clones mostly resurfaced post-booster (nearly 97% CD4, 85% to 90% CD8).

The sequence derives from a man younger than 45 who received the YFV17D yellow fever vaccine. The chain couples TRBV20-1 to TRBJ2-5; D might be TRBD1 or TRBD2, each matching 7 bases. The starting material was CD4+ T cells sorted from PBMCs, obtained 45 days after the yellow fever booster vaccination. The CDR3 DNA is TGCAGTGCTAGGACAGGGAGGGATCGAGAGACCCAGTACTTC. Amino acids: CSARTGRDRETQYF.